This TCR beta chain was captured in a study of beta chain features in type 1 diabetes. Looking at the study overall: Patient and healthy donor groups were alike in age, gender and cell yields. Notes on the study in general: For Type 1 diabetes patients, all four CD4+ subsets carried TCRB CDR3s that were moderately but significantly shorter. Sampled from patients, naive, central memory and Treg TCRB repertoires appeared more similar than those sampled from healthy donors. Patients with type 1 diabetes carried fewer insertions and had more deletions at their VDJ junctions.

The study reverse transcribed the entire isolated RNA, so it sequenced expressed TCRB transcripts. The method was immunoSEQ multiplex PCR; TCRdb's version includes in-frame clones alone and lacks a portion of them. The data show 200,000 to 300,000 clones, with under 13% seen just once and over 0.015% held by the top ten. This CDR3 contains 14 residues. V was clipped by 7 bases and J by 4 bases, with 14 bases between them. In germline, CDR1 is SNHLY, CDR2 FYNNEI. Notes on this clone: Its antigen remains unknown.

The sequenced sample was naive CD4+ T cells from blood. V gene TRBV2 combines with J gene TRBJ1-5, with D hard to call. This receptor was taken from a man younger than 40 with type 1 diabetes. CDR3 bases: TGTGCCAGCACCCCCGGACGAGGGAATCAGCCCCAGCATTTT. Its protein product is CASTPGRGNQPQHF. The complete variable domain, with remaining parts taken from reference TRBV2 and TRBJ1-5, reads EPEVTQTPSHQVTQMGQEVILRCVPISNHLYFYWYRQILGQKVEFLVSFYNNEISEKSEIFDDQFSVERPDGSNFTLKIRSTKLEDSAMYFCASTPGRGNQPQHFGDGTRLSIL.